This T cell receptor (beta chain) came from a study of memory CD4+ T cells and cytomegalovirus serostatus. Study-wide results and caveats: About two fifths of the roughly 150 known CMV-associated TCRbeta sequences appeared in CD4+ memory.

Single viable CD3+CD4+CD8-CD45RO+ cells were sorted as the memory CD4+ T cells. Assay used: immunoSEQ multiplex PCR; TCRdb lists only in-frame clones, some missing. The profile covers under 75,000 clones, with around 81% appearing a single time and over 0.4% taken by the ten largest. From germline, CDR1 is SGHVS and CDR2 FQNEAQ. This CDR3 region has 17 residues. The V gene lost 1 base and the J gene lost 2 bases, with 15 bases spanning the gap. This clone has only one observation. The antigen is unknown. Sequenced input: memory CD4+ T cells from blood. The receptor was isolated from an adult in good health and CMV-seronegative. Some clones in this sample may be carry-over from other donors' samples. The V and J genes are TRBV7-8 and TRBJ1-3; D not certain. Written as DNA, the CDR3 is TGTGCCAGCAGCTTAGTCCGTTGGGCGTCGCCTGGAAACACCATATATTTT. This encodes CASSLVRWASPGNTIYF.